The present TCR beta chain was sequenced within a study of T cell clones after liver transplantation. Overall study findings and caveats: Graft donor-reactive T cells may have migrated into the graft rather than being deleted.

Germline V gene lookup returns CDR1 SGHNT and CDR2 YENEEA. The ends were cut back, 5 bases at V and 5 bases at J, with 10 bases in the middle. The length of the CDR3 is 12 residues. Method: immunoSEQ multiplex PCR; TCRdb's copy keeps in-frame clones and lacks some. The sample lists about 51,000 clones; approximately 87% were seen once. CD3+CD4+ and CD3+CD8+ cells were FACS-sorted from thawed unstimulated PBMCs. With respect to this clone: Its target is not known.

This clonotype was obtained from a human patient who received a liver transplant. A share of the T cells may be of graft donor origin. The source was CD8+ T cells from blood, collected 12 months after liver transplant. The chain links TRBV11-3 to TRBJ2-7; D is uncertain. The DNA for the CDR3 is TGTGCCAGCAGCGGCCCCGAGGACGAGCAGTACTTC. This codes for CASSGPEDEQYF.